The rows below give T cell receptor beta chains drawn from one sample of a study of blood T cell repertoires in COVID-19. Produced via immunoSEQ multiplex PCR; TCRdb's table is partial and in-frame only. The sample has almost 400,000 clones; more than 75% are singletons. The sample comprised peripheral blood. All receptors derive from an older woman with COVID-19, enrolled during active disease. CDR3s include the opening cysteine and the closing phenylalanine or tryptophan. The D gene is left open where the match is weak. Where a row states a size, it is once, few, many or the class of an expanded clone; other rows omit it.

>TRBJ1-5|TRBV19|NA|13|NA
CASSISGNQPQHF
TGTGCCAGTAGTATTTCAGGAAATCAGCCCCAGCATTTT
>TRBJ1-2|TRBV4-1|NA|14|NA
CASSQVGGNYGYTF
TGCGCCAGCAGCCAAGTAGGGGGTAACTATGGCTACACCTTC
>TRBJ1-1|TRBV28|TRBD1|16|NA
CASSLWSGGLNTEAFF
TGTGCCAGCAGTTTATGGTCAGGGGGTTTGAACACTGAAGCTTTCTTT
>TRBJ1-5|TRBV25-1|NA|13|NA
CASSVGGAQPQHF
TGTGCCAGCAGTGTTGGAGGGGCGCAGCCCCAGCATTTT
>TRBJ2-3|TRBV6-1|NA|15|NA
CASSERWAFTDTQYF
TGTGCCAGCAGTGAAAGGTGGGCCTTCACAGATACGCAGTATTTT
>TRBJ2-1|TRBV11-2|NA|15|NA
CASSSNPGNYNEQFF
TGTGCCAGCAGCTCAAACCCCGGGAATTACAATGAGCAGTTCTTC
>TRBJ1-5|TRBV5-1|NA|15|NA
CASSPSGNSNQPQHF
TGCGCCAGCAGCCCCTCAGGTAATAGCAATCAGCCCCAGCATTTT
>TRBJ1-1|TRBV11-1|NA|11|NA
CASSLSGEAFF
TGTGCCAGCAGCTTATCGGGGGAGGCTTTCTTT
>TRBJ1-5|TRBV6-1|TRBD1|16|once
CASSGPGTGGGEPQHF
TGTGCCAGCAGTGGGCCGGGGACAGGGGGCGGAGAGCCCCAGCATTTT
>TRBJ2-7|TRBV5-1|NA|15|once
CASSSSPGGNYEQYF
TGCGCCAGCAGCTCTTCTCCCGGGGGAAACTACGAGCAGTACTTC
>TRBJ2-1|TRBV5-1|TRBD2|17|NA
CASSLPSTSGGNNEQFF
TGCGCCAGCAGCTTGCCGTCTACTAGCGGGGGAAACAATGAGCAGTTCTTC
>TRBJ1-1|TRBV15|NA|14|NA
CATSRPGENTEAFF
TGTGCCACCAGCAGACCCGGGGAGAACACTGAAGCTTTCTTT
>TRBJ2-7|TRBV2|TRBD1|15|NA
CASSTGTGYSYEQYF
TGTGCCAGCAGTACCGGGACAGGGTACTCCTACGAGCAGTACTTC
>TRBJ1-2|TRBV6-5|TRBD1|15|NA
CASIRRDRGNYGYTF
TGTGCCAGCATTCGCCGGGACAGGGGTAACTATGGCTACACCTTC
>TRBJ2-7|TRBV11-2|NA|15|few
CASSLQEGWGDEQYF
TGTGCCAGCAGCCTACAGGAAGGGTGGGGGGACGAGCAGTACTTC
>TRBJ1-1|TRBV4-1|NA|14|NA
CASSQQGLNTEAFF
TGCGCCAGCAGCCAGCAGGGGCTGAACACTGAAGCTTTCTTT
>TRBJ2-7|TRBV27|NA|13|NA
CASRKDKYYEQYF
TGTGCCAGCCGAAAGGACAAGTACTACGAGCAGTACTTC
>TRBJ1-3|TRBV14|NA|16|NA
CASSHTNGGYGNTIYF
TGTGCCAGCAGCCACACCAATGGGGGGTATGGAAACACCATATATTTT
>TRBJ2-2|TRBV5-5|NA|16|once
CASSHGQSSNTGELFF
TGTGCCAGCAGCCACGGACAGTCATCGAACACCGGGGAGCTGTTTTTT
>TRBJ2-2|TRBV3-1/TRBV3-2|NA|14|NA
CASSQGGSTGELFF
TGTGCCAGCAGCCAAGGAGGAAGCACCGGGGAGCTGTTTTTT
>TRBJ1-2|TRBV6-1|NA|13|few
CASSEARGYGYTF
TGTGCCAGCAGTGAAGCCCGGGGGTATGGCTACACCTTC
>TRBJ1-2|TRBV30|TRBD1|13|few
CAWGTRTGNGYTF
TGTGCCTGGGGCACCCGGACAGGGAATGGCTACACCTTC
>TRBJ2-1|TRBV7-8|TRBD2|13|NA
CASSRTSPNEQFF
TGTGCCAGCAGCCGGACTAGCCCTAATGAGCAGTTCTTC
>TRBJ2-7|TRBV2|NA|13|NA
CASRDRNRYEQYF
TGTGCCAGCAGAGACAGGAACCGCTACGAGCAGTACTTC
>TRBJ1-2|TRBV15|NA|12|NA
CATSMTAHGYTF
TGTGCCACCAGCATGACAGCTCATGGCTACACCTTC
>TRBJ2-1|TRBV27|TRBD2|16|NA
CASSFRRAGDTNEQFF
TGTGCCAGCAGTTTCCGAAGAGCGGGGGACACCAATGAGCAGTTCTTC
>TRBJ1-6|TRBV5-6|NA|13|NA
CASSLKANSPLHF
TGTGCCAGCAGCTTGAAAGCAAATTCACCCCTCCACTTT
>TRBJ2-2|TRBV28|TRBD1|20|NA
CASSHRQGVSGGANTGELFF
TGTGCCAGCAGCCACAGACAGGGGGTATCAGGAGGTGCGAACACCGGGGAGCTGTTTTTT